Listed here are 2 T cell receptor beta chains from one sample, sequenced in a study of cytomegalovirus exposure and HLA in healthy donors. 13 Jbeta primers and 60 Vbeta primers were used for the PCR. Sequenced by immunoSEQ multiplex PCR; TCRdb stores in-frame clones only, minus some. The specimen's table records some 150,000 clones. Sequencing was performed on PBMCs. These TCRs come from a man aged 35 to 55 in good health and CMV-seronegative.

This chain joins TRBV19 and TRBJ2-5; TRBD2 matches at 10 bases. CDR1 LNHDA and CDR2 SQIVND come from the germline V gene (reference sequence). The V gene end was trimmed by 3 bases and the J gene end by 1 base; junction bases not matched to a gene: 2. CDR3 size: 15 residues. In DNA, the CDR3 is TGTGCCAGTAGTATGTCTAGCGGGGGCCAAGAGACCCAGTACTTC. Translating gives CASSMSSGGQETQYF. Full variable domain (missing parts from reference TRBV19 and TRBJ2-5): DGGITQSPKYLFRKEGQNVTLSCEQNLNHDAMYWYRQDPGQGLRLIYYSQIVNDFQKGDIAEGYSVSREKKESFPLTVTSAQKNPTAFYLCASSMSSGGQETQYFGPGTRLLVL.

This sequence joins TRBV13 and TRBJ2-7, with 9 nucleotides matching TRBD2. The V gene end was trimmed by 3 bases and the J gene end by 2 bases; junction bases not matched to a gene: 5. Germline loops: CDR1 PRHDT, CDR2 FYEKMQ (reference sequence). The CDR3 is 15 residues long. DNA of the CDR3: TGTGCCAGCAGCTTTCGAATAGCGGGGGCCTACGAGCAGTACTTC. As protein: CASSFRIAGAYEQYF.